The present entry profiles one T cell receptor (beta chain) with its context. The sample is drawn from a study of cytomegalovirus exposure and HLA in healthy donors. Study as a whole: One earlier analysis, a look at approximately 190 million T cells, found fewer than 140 million unique TCR beta sequences.

PCR involved 60 Vbeta and 13 Jbeta primers. Clones were sequenced by immunoSEQ multiplex PCR, and TCRdb holds only the in-frame ones, with some missing. Counted here are some 170,000 clones, roughly four fifths occurring once; the ten biggest clones make up about 1.9%. With 4 bases removed from V and 4 bases from J, the gap between germline ends came to 10 bases. The germline CDR1 and CDR2 sequences are SGHTA and FQGTGA. The CDR3 consists of 13 residues. The sequenced sample consisted of PBMCs. The chain joins TRBV7-3 to TRBJ2-5; D is perhaps TRBD1 (6 bases). This receptor was identified in a young woman in good health and CMV-seronegative. CDR3 in DNA: TGTGCCAGCAGCTCGGGACACGCAGAGACCCAGTACTTC. This encodes CASSSGHAETQYF.